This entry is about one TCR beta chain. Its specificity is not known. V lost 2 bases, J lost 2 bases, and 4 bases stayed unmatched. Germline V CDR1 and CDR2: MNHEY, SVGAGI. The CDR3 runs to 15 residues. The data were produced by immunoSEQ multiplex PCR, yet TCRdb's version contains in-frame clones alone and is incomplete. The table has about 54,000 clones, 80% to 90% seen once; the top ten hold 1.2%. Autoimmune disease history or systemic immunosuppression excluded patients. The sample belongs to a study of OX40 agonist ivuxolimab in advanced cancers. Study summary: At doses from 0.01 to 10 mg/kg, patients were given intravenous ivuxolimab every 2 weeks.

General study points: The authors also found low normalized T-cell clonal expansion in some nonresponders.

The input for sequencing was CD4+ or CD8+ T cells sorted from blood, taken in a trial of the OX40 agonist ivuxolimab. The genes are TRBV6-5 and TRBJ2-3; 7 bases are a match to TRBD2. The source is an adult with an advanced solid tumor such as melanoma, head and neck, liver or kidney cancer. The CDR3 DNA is TGTGCCAGCAGTTACGGGGGGGAGGACACAGATACGCAGTATTTT. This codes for CASSYGGEDTDTQYF.